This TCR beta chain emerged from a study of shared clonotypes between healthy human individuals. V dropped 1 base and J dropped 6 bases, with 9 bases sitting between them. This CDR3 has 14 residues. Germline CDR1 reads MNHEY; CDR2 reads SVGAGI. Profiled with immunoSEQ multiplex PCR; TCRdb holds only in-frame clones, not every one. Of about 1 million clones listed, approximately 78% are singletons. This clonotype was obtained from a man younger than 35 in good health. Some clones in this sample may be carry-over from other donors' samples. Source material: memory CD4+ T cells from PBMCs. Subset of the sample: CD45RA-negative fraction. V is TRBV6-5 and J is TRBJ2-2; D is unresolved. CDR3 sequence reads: CASSYWENPGELFF. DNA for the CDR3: TGTGCCAGCAGTTACTGGGAAAACCCCGGGGAGCTGTTTTTT.